These 28 T cell receptor beta chains were all obtained from the same sample, sequenced in a study of blood T cells in healthy people across ages. PCR was performed a second time for roughly 7 to 12 cycles using a sample-barcoded 5' primer and a J-beta primer mix. TCRdb processed the 5' RACE reads anew with MiXCR; each CDR3 protein has one entry. The sample has 700,000 to 800,000 distinct CDR3 sequences, around 46% seen once. Sequences were obtained from blood. Every receptor here comes from a woman aged 55-70 years in good health.

The V and J genes are TRBV6-6 and TRBJ2-2; maybe TRBD1 (5 bases). The CDR3 length is 12 residues. Trimming removed 7 bases from V and 7 bases from J, with 10 bases in between. Per the germline V gene, CDR1 is MNHNY and CDR2 is SVGAGI (reference sequence). This CDR3 reads CASMQGYGELFF. Here the CDR3 DNA reads TGTGCCAGCATGCAGGGTTACGGGGAGCTGTTTTTT.

J is TRBJ1-4 and V is TRBV7-6; D unresolved. CDR3 length: 15 residues. Trimming pared 1 base from V and 8 bases from J, leaving 14 bases between. Germline V gene data show CDR1 as SGHVS and CDR2 as FNYEAQ. The CDR3: CASSLVGPRKEKLFF. Written as DNA, the CDR3 is TGTGCCAGCAGCTTAGTCGGGCCCCGGAAGGAAAAACTGTTTTTT.

The CDR3 spells CASSDWDWDGEKLFF. CDR3 nucleotide sequence: TGTGCCAGCAGTGATTGGGACTGGGACGGTGAAAAACTGTTTTTT. The chain employs TRBV25-1 and TRBJ1-4; tentatively, D is TRBD1 (5 bases). Trimming removed 3 bases from V and 7 bases from J, with 15 bases in between. Germline CDR1 MGHDK, CDR2 SYGVNS. CDR3 length: 15 amino acids.

A remark on this clonotype: This sequence may be a read error, since a much larger clone differs from it by one base. This chain uses TRBV6-1 with TRBJ2-7; D is unresolved. The J call is in doubt because the DNA end fits TRBJ2-5 better. This CDR3 comprises 14 residues. Germline CDR1 MNHNS, CDR2 SASEGT. The CDR3 loop is CASSEGTIQGTQYF. In nucleotides, the CDR3 is TGTGCCAGCAGTGAGGGAACAATTCAAGGGACCCAGTACTTC.

Comments on this clonotype: A much larger clone differs by one base, so this may be a read error. The CDR3 DNA reads TGTGCCAGCAGCTCCGGGGGAGCGGGGGCCCACAATGAGCAGTTCTTC. Its translation is CASSSGGAGAHNEQFF. The chain couples TRBV5-5 to TRBJ2-1, with 8 positions matching TRBD2. After removal of 3 bases from V and 5 bases from J, the junction contained 10 bases not matched to a gene. The CDR3 is made up of 16 amino acids. Per the germline V gene, CDR1 is SGHKS and CDR2 is YYEKEE (reference sequence).

This clonotype was detected ten times or more. This chain uses TRBV7-9 with TRBJ2-1; D not certain. Germline CDR1 reads SEHNR; CDR2 reads FQNEAQ (reference sequence). The V end lost 3 bases, the J end lost 7 bases, and 13 bases lay between the germline ends. This CDR3 spans 14 amino acids. The CDR3 sequence: CASSLSVRTNEQFF. The CDR3 DNA reads as TGTGCCAGCAGCTTGAGTGTTAGGACGAATGAGCAGTTCTTC. Filled out from reference TRBV7-9 and TRBJ2-1, the complete variable domain reads DTGVSQNPRHKITKRGQNVTFRCDPISEHNRLYWYRQTLGQGPEFLTYFQNEAQLEKSRLLSDRFSAERPKGSFSTLEIQRTEQGDSAMYLCASSLSVRTNEQFFGPGTRLTVL.

V usage is TRBV20-1 and J usage is TRBJ1-5; 9 nucleotides agree with TRBD1. CDR1 is DFQATT, CDR2 SNEGSKA, per germline (reference sequence). Trimming cost V 3 bases and J 2 bases; bases outside gene matches: 8. The CDR3 is 16 residues long. Here the CDR3 reads CSARLQGALGNQPQHF. The CDR3 DNA follows: TGCAGTGCTAGGTTACAGGGGGCGCTGGGCAATCAGCCCCAGCATTTT.

To note about this clonotype: The junction departs from germline at one end; a sequencing error may be responsible. The chain is built from TRBV7-9 and TRBJ2-5; TRBD2 might be the D (5 bases). The CDR3 runs to 14 residues. Germline V gene lookup returns CDR1 SEHNR and CDR2 FQNEAQ (reference sequence). CDR3 bases: TGTGCCAGCAGCTGGACGAAAACTAGAGAGACCCGGTACTTC. Translation: CASSWTKTRETRYF.

This chain links TRBV20-1 with TRBJ2-7; a possible D gene is TRBD1 (7 bases). Germline V gene data show CDR1 as DFQATT and CDR2 as SNEGSKA (reference sequence). V gave up 6 bases and J gave up 1 base, with 16 bases separating them. The length of the CDR3 is 14 residues. The CDR3 region has the DNA TGCAGTGCCGGGGGACAGTCCTATTCCTACGAGCAGTACTTC. Its translation is CSAGGQSYSYEQYF.

Regarding this clonotype: One base away lies a much larger clone, so this may be a sequencing read error. The chain has TRBV9 and TRBJ2-3; D might be TRBD2 (6 bases). Trimming shortened V by 0 bases and J by 5 bases, and 10 bases separated the two germline ends. CDR1 and CDR2 (germline): SGDLS, YYNGEE. The CDR3 contains 14 residues. The CDR3 nucleotides are TGTGCCAGCAGCGTAGGTAGCGGAGAAGATACGCAGTATTTT. Translated: CASSVGSGEDTQYF.

Comment on this clonotype: One end of the junction does not line up with germline, which may come from a read error. This chain uses TRBV5-6 with TRBJ2-2; D is perhaps TRBD1 or TRBD2 (7 bases each). The CDR3 covers 17 residues. Germline-derived CDR1 and CDR2 are SGHDT and YYEEEE. The CDR3, as DNA: TGTGCCAGCAGCTTGCTGGGGGGGACAGCGAATACCGGGGAGCTGTTTTTT. Its translation: CASSLLGGTANTGELFF.

The chain has TRBV5-1 and TRBJ2-4, with D maybe TRBD1 (5 bases). V was shortened by 0 bases and J by 13 bases, with 17 bases between the two germline ends. Germline CDR1 SGHRS, CDR2 YFSETQ. This CDR3 contains 14 residues. The CDR3 loop reads CASSLEGQDIPQYF. CDR3 bases: TGCGCCAGCAGCTTGGAGGGGCAGGACATCCCGCAGTACTTC.

With regard to this clonotype: Here the CDR3 omits its conserved ending phenylalanine or tryptophan, so a read error is the likely source. The rearrangement uses TRBV7-3 and TRBJ2-5; 7 bases match TRBD1. Germline V lookup: CDR1 SGHTA, CDR2 FQGTGA. This CDR3 is built from 15 residues. V lost 1 base, J lost 3 bases, and 5 bases stayed unmatched. The CDR3 region has the DNA TGTGCCAGCAGCTTAATTCCTACAGGGGAAGAGACCCAGTACTTA. It is translated as CASSLIPTGEETQYL.

This chain links TRBV29-1 with TRBJ2-7; possibly TRBD1 for D (6 bases). The CDR3 covers 17 residues. The germline V gene has CDR1 SQVTM and CDR2 ANQGSEA. Trimming removed 6 bases at V and 7 bases at J, with 31 bases between. The CDR3 spells CSVGAGIWADSYNEQYF. CDR3 in DNA: TGCAGCGTGGGGGCCGGGATTTGGGCAGACTCCTACAATGAGCAGTACTTC.

This clonotype occurred a few times. The V gene is TRBV20-1, the J gene TRBJ2-1; 11 nucleotides match TRBD2. Trimming cost V 3 bases and J 3 bases; bases outside gene matches: 4. This CDR3 region has 15 residues. Germline values: CDR1 DFQATT, CDR2 SNEGSKA (reference sequence). The CDR3 protein is CSARASGGNYNEQFF. As DNA, the CDR3 is TGCAGTGCTAGGGCTAGCGGGGGGAACTACAATGAGCAGTTCTTC.

Written as DNA, the CDR3 is TGCAGTGCCCAAAAGGGGGACAGGGTGGGGAGGACAAACATTCAGTACTTC. Its translation is CSAQKGDRVGRTNIQYF. The chain recombines TRBV20-1 with TRBJ2-4, with 9 bases matching TRBD1. Germline V gives CDR1 DFQATT, CDR2 SNEGSKA (reference sequence). CDR3 length equals 17 residues. After removal of 6 bases from V and 6 bases from J, the junction contained 18 bases not matched to a gene.

The V gene is TRBV7-2, the J gene TRBJ2-7; 12 bases line up with TRBD2. The germline CDR1 and CDR2 sequences are SGHTA and FQGNSA. CDR3 length equals 18 residues. J was trimmed by 2 bases and V by 4 bases; bases with no gene match: 12. The CDR3 coding sequence is TGTGCCAGCAGCTACGATAAGGGACTAGCGGGCCGACCCTACGAGCAGTACTTC. It codes for CASSYDKGLAGRPYEQYF.

As to this clonotype: Given a much more abundant clone one base away, this may be a read error. This chain joins TRBV3-1 and TRBJ2-7; no clear D. With the DNA end fitting TRBJ2-5 better, the J assignment may be wrong. The germline gives CDR1 LGHDT, CDR2 YNNKEL (reference sequence). This CDR3 contains 12 residues. Here the CDR3 reads CASNQDLETQYF. CDR3 in DNA: TGTGCCAGCAACCAAGATTTGGAGACCCAGTACTTC.

The chain links TRBV7-9 to TRBJ1-1; D not resolved. The V end lost 5 bases, the J end lost 6 bases, and 16 bases lay between the germline ends. CDR3 size: 14 residues. Germline V gene data show CDR1 as SEHNR and CDR2 as FQNEAQ (reference sequence). Written as DNA, the CDR3 is TGTGCCAGCAGCGGAAGGGAGGGCGCCTCTGAAGCTTTCTTT. Translated: CASSGREGASEAFF.

The J gene is TRBJ2-4, the V gene TRBV9; 8 nucleotides align to TRBD2. TRBJ2-7 matches the DNA end more closely, so the J call is doubtful. CDR1 is SGDLS, CDR2 YYNGEE, per germline. This CDR3 has 15 residues. The CDR3 sequence is CASSLQAGEIYEQYF. CDR3 coding DNA: TGTGCCAGCAGCCTTCAAGCGGGAGAAATATACGAGCAGTACTTC.

This chain joins TRBV27 and TRBJ2-7; TRBD2 matches 7 bases. The V and J ends lost 5 bases and 5 bases, in that order; junction bases with no gene match: 12. The CDR3 length is 15 residues. Germline V gene lookup returns CDR1 MNHEY and CDR2 SMNVEV (reference sequence). CDR3 sequence: CASSILGAGDNEQYF. The CDR3 DNA reads TGTGCCAGCAGTATCCTCGGTGCGGGAGATAACGAGCAGTACTTC.

The chain is built from TRBV20-1 and TRBJ1-5; D remains ambiguous. Germline V gene data show CDR1 as DFQATT and CDR2 as SNEGSKA (reference sequence). V lost 6 bases and J lost 1, with 10 bases in between. The CDR3 spans 13 residues. CDR3 coding DNA: TGCAGTGCCCCGGGTTTGAGCAATCAGCCCCAGCATTTT. Its translation is CSAPGLSNQPQHF.

The chain has TRBV20-1 and TRBJ1-2, with D possibly being TRBD1 (6 bases). Germline V CDR1 and CDR2: DFQATT, SNEGSKA (reference sequence). The V end lost 0 bases, the J end lost 3 bases, and 11 bases lay between the germline ends. The CDR3 spans 14 residues. The CDR3: CSARDGGLDYGYTF. The CDR3 DNA reads as TGCAGTGCTAGAGACGGGGGGCTTGACTATGGCTACACCTTC.

The V call is TRBV2, the J call TRBJ1-5; no clear D. CDR3 length: 15 residues. Trimming left V 6 bases short and J 0 bases short, with 12 bases between. The germline V gene has CDR1 SNHLY and CDR2 FYNNEI. CDR3 protein: CASSQTEGSNQPQHF. CDR3 DNA sequence: TGTGCCAGCAGCCAAACGGAGGGTAGCAATCAGCCCCAGCATTTT.

The chain has TRBV20-1 and TRBJ1-1, with 7 bases identical to TRBD1. Trimming took 7 bases from V and 6 from J; bases not matched to a gene: 5. CDR1 DFQATT and CDR2 SNEGSKA come from the germline V gene (reference sequence). There are 11 residues in the CDR3. The CDR3 DNA sequence: TGCAGTGTTTGGGACAGCCCTGAAGCTTTCTTT. Encoded protein: CSVWDSPEAFF.

This clonotype has only a few counts. CDR3 DNA sequence: TGTGCCAGCAGTCCCGGGACAGGGTCCACCGGGGAGCTGTTTTTT. Translated, it gives CASSPGTGSTGELFF. The chain couples TRBV12-3 or TRBV12-4 to TRBJ2-2, with TRBD1 matching over 9 bases. The CDR3 has 15 residues. V lost 5 bases to trimming and J lost 4 bases; unmatched junction nucleotides: 5.

This clonotype was observed many times. The rearrangement uses TRBV11-1 and TRBJ1-4; D gene uncertain. CDR3 size: 15 residues. Germline assignment: CDR1 SGHAT and CDR2 FQDESV (reference sequence). Deletions cut 3 bases from V and 4 bases from J, with 12 bases between. This chain's CDR3 is CASSLGRPGNEKLFF. The CDR3 DNA reads TGTGCCAGCAGCTTGGGCCGGCCTGGTAATGAAAAACTGTTTTTT.

This clonotype was detected only a few times. This could be a read error, since a much larger clone is one nucleotide away. J is TRBJ2-3 and V is TRBV4-1; D is unresolved. Germline V gene data show CDR1 as MGHRA and CDR2 as YSYEKL. V was pared by 10 bases and J by 7 bases, with 12 bases between. The CDR3 contains 11 residues. CDR3 nucleotide sequence: TGCGCCAACCCGGCCCCGCATACGCAGTATTTT. This encodes CANPAPHTQYF.